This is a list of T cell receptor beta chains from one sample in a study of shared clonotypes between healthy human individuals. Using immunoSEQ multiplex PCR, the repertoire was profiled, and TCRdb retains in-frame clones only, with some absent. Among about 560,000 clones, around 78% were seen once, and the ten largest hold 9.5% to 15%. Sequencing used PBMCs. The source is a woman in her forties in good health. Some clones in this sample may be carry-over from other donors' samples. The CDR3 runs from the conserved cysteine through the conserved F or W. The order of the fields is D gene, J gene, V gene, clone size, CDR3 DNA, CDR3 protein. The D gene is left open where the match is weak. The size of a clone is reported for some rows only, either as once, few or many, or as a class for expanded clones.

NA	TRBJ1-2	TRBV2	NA	TGTGCCAGCAGTGTTGGCGGTTCAGGCTATGGCTACACCTTC	CASSVGGSGYGYTF
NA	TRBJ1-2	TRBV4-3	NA	TGCGCCAGCAGCCCTGGGGGGGGCCGAGCGGGCTACACCTTC	CASSPGGGRAGYTF
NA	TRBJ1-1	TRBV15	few	TGTGCCACCAGCAGGGAAGCGGAGGACACTGAAGCTTTCTTT	CATSREAEDTEAFF
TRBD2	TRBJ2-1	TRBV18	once	TGTGCCAGCTCACCCCCGGGAGGTACCTCCTACAATGAGCAGTTCTTC	CASSPPGGTSYNEQFF
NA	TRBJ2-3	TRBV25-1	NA	TGTGCCAGCAGTCCCCCTACTCAGGCGGGACGGACAGATACGCAGTATTTT	CASSPPTQAGRTDTQYF
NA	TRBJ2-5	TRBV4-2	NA	TGTGCCAGCAGCCAAGGGACGGAGCAAGAGACCCAGTACTTC	CASSQGTEQETQYF
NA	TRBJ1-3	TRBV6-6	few	TGTGCCAGCAGGGACCGGGCAGCAAACACCATATATTTT	CASRDRAANTIYF
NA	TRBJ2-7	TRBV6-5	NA	TGTGCCAGCAGTTACAGGTCAGGGAGACCCTACGAGCAGTACTTC	CASSYRSGRPYEQYF
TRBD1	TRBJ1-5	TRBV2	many	TGTGCCAGCAGTTCTGACAGGGGGATTCAGCCCCAGCATTTT	CASSSDRGIQPQHF
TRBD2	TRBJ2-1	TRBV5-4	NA	TGTGCCAGCAGCTTACGACTCACGGGGGGCAATGAGCAGTTCTTC	CASSLRLTGGNEQFF
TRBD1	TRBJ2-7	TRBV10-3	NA	TGTGCCATCAGTGAACGGGACAGCTACGAGCAGTACTTC	CAISERDSYEQYF
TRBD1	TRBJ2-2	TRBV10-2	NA	TGCGCCAGCCGGCGGACAGGGAACACCGGGGAGCTGTTTTTT	CASRRTGNTGELFF
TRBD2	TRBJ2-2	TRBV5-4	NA	TGTGCCAGCAGCTTGGCCGGGACTAGCGGGAGTGGGGAGCTGTTTTTT	CASSLAGTSGSGELFF
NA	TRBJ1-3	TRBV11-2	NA	TGTGCCAGCAGCGTCGGAAGGGTGGGCTCTGGAAACACCATATATTTT	CASSVGRVGSGNTIYF
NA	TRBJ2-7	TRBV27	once	TGTGCCAGCAGTACTACAGGCCCGTACGTCGAGCAGTACTTC	CASSTTGPYVEQYF
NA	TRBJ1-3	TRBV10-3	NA	TGTGCCATCAGTGATTTCGGACGCCACTCTGGAAACACCATATATTTT	CAISDFGRHSGNTIYF
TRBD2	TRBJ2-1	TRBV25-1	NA	TGTGCCAGCAGTGAAACAACTGGGGCGGGAGGGTACAATGAGCAGTTCTTC	CASSETTGAGGYNEQFF
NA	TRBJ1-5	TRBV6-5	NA	TGTGCCAGCAGTACAGAAGAGAGTCAGCCCCAGCATTTT	CASSTEESQPQHF
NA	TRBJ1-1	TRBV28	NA	TGTGCCAGCACCCCCCCGGCAGGATCTGAAGCTTTCTTT	CASTPPAGSEAFF
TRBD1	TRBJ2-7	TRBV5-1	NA	TGCGCCAGCAGCTTGGGACTTACGGGACAGTCCTACGAGCAGTACTTC	CASSLGLTGQSYEQYF
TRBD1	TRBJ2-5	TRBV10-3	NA	TGTGCCATCAGTCGGAAACAGGGGGCCGAGACCCAGTACTTC	CAISRKQGAETQYF
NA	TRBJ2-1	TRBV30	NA	TGTGCCTGGAGTACTGACAGCTACAATGAGCAGTTCTTC	CAWSTDSYNEQFF
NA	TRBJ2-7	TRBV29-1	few	TGCAGCGTTGAAGATAGTGGGGGCAGCGAGCAGTACTTC	CSVEDSGGSEQYF
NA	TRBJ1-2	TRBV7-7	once	TGTGCTAGCAGCTTAGATGCGACAGGATTCTATGGCTACACCTTC	CASSLDATGFYGYTF
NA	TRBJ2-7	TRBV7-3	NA	TGTGCCAGCAGCTCCACAGGGATAAGCTCGGACGAGCAGTACTTC	CASSSTGISSDEQYF
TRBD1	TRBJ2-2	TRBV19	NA	TGTGCCAGTAGTAGGATAACCGGGACAGGGTATGACGGGGAGCTGTTTTTT	CASSRITGTGYDGELFF
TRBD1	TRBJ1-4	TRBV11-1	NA	TGTGCCAGCTTTTCCCCCTCAGGGGGACAGGCAACTAATGAAAAACTGTTTTTT	CASFSPSGGQATNEKLFF
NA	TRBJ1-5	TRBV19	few	TGTGCCAGTACTCTCGGAGGTTATAGCAATCAGCCCCAGCATTTT	CASTLGGYSNQPQHF
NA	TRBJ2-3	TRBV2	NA	TGTGCCAGCAGTTGGGGGCTCGCAGATACGCAGTATTTT	CASSWGLADTQYF